This TCR beta chain was recovered during a study of post-analysis software for immune sequencing data. Study conclusions and caveats: Controls' normalized Chao1 diversity significantly exceeded that of multiple sclerosis patients. Patients showed TRBV5-6, TRBV5-1 and TRBV20-1 among four to six TRBV segments more frequent than in controls.

A word on this clonotype: Antigen: not known.

CDR1 MNHEY and CDR2 SVGAGI come from the germline V gene. The CDR3 consists of 16 residues. Presence of unique molecular identifiers characterized the TCR beta cDNA libraries. The yield from approximately 1 to 10 million T cells was roughly 500,000 cDNA molecules in total. TCRdb re-analysed the PCR reads in MiXCR, keeping a single row per CDR3 protein. This table holds roughly 650,000 distinct CDR3 sequences, around 60% found once. The sequence came from a girl aged 2 to 10 with multiple sclerosis. The sample consisted of blood. V gene TRBV6-5 combines with J gene TRBJ2-1; a possible D gene is TRBD2 (5 bases). The DNA end is more similar to TRBJ2-7, so the J call may be wrong. The CDR3 loop reads CASSYTDSSSYNEQYF. The CDR3 coding sequence is TGTGCCAGCAGTTACACGGATTCTAGCTCCTACAATGAGCAGTACTTC.